This T cell receptor (beta chain) was documented in a study of shared T cell receptors in the human thymus. Repertoires were generated with immunoSEQ multiplex PCR, while TCRdb's copy carries only in-frame clones and drops some. Found here are hundreds of thousands of clones, approximately 83% of them singletons; the top ten hold roughly 0.01%. This CDR3 has 15 amino acids. Germline V lookup: CDR1 KGHSH, CDR2 LQKENI. Trimming removed 6 bases at V and 3 bases at J, with 18 bases between. The sample was also linked to a second study, of human thymus T cells. That study adds: Having corrective surgery for congenital heart defects, healthy Finnish infants were the ones who donated. The study used thymus tissue resected during corrective heart surgery. Thymic and blood repertoires appeared to display a bias in their usage of V and J genes. Related research described thymic repertoires that were highly overlapping among unrelated individuals.

V usage is TRBV18 and J usage is TRBJ2-7; D is possibly TRBD1 (6 bases). This receptor was taken from a girl younger than two with a congenital heart defect. The sample taken for sequencing was thymocytes. CDR3 loop: CASSQGWDTSYEQYF. The CDR3 coding sequence is TGTGCCAGCTCCCAAGGTTGGGACACCAGCTACGAGCAGTACTTC. Full variable domain (missing parts from reference TRBV18 and TRBJ2-7): NAGVMQNPRHLVRRRGQEARLRCSPMKGHSHVYWYRQLPEEGLKFMVYLQKENIIDESGMPKERFSAEFPKEGPSILRIQQVVRGDSAAYFCASSQGWDTSYEQYFGPGTRLTVT.